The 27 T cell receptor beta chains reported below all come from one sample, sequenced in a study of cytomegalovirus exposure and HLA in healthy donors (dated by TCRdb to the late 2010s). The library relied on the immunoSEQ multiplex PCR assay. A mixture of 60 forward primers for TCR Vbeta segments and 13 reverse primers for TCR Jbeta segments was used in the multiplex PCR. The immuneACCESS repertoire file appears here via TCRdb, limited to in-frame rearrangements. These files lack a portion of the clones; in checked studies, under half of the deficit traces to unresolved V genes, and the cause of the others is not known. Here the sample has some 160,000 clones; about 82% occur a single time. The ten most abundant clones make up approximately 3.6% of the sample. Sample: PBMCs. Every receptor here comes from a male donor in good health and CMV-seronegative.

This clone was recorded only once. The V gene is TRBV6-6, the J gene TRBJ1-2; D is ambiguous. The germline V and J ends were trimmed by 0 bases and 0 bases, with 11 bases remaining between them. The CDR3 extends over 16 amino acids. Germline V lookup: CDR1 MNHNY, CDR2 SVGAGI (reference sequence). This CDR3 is CASSYSAYYPNYGYTF. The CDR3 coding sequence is TGTGCCAGCAGTTACTCGGCTTATTACCCTAACTATGGCTACACCTTC.

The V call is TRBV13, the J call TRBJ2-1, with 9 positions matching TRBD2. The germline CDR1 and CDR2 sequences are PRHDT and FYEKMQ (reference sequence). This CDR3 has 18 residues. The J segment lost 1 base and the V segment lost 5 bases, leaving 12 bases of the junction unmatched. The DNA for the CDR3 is TGTGCCAGCAGCCCCCATTACCTAGCGGGGAGTTCCTACAATGAGCAGTTCTTC. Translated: CASSPHYLAGSSYNEQFF.

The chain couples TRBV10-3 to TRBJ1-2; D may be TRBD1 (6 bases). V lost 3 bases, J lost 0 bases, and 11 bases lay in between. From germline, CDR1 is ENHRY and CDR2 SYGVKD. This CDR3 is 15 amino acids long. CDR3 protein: CAISDQAGANYGYTF. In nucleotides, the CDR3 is TGTGCCATCAGTGATCAGGCAGGGGCTAACTATGGCTACACCTTC.

The CDR3 bases are TGTGCCACCAGCAGCTCGGTACTAGGCGCCCGGACAGCTACCGAAAAACTGTTTTTT. It specifies CATSSSVLGARTATEKLFF. This sequence joins TRBV15 and TRBJ1-4; D might be TRBD1 (6 bases). Germline values: CDR1 LNHNV, CDR2 YYDKDF (reference sequence). The CDR3 length is 19 residues. Trimming removed 3 bases from V and 8 bases from J, with 28 bases in between.

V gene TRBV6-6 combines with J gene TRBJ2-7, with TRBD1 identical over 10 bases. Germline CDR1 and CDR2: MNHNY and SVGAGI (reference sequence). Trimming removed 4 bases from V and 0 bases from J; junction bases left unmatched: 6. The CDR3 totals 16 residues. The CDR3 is CASSSRGQGSSYEQYF. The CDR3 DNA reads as TGTGCCAGCAGTTCCCGGGGACAGGGGAGCTCCTACGAGCAGTACTTC.

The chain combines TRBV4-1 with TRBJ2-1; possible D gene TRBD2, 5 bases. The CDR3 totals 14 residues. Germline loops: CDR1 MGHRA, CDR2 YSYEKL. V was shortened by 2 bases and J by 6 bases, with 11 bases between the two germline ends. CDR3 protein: CASSQSGFRNEQFF. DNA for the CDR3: TGCGCCAGCAGCCAATCGGGGTTTCGCAATGAGCAGTTCTTC.

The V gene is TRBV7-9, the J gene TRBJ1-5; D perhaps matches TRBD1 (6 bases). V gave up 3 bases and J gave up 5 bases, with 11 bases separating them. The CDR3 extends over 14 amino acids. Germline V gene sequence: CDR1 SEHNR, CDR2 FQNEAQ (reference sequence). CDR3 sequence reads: CASSFSGDDQPQHF. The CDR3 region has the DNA TGTGCCAGCAGCTTTTCAGGGGACGATCAGCCCCAGCATTTT. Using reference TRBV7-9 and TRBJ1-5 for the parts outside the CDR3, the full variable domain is DTGVSQNPRHKITKRGQNVTFRCDPISEHNRLYWYRQTLGQGPEFLTYFQNEAQLEKSRLLSDRFSAERPKGSFSTLEIQRTEQGDSAMYLCASSFSGDDQPQHFGDGTRLSIL.

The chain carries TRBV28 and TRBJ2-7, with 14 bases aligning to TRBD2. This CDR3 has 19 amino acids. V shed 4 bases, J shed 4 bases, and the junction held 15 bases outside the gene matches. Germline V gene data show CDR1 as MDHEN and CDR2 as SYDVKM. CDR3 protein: CASSSVEDRTSGRLYEQYF. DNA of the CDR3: TGTGCCAGCAGTTCTGTGGAGGATAGGACTAGCGGGAGGCTATACGAGCAGTACTTC.

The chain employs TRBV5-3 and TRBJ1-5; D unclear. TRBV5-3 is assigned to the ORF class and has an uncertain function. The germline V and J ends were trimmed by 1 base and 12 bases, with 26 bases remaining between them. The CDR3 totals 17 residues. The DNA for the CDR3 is TGTGCCAGAAGCTTGATTTTTTTTCCCCCAGGTGGGCCGGTCCAGCATTTT. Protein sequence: CARSLIFFPPGGPVQHF.

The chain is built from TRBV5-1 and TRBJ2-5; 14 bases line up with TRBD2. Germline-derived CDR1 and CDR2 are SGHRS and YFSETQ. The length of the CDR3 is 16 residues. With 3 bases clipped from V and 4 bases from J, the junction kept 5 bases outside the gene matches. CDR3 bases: TGCGCCAGCAGCTGGGGGGGACTAGCGGGAGCAGAGACCCAGTACTTC. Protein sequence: CASSWGGLAGAETQYF. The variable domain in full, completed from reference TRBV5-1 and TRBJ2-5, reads KAGVTQTPRYLIKTRGQQVTLSCSPISGHRSVSWYQQTPGQGLQFLFEYFSETQRNKGNFPGRFSGRQFSNSRSEMNVSTLELGDSALYLCASSWGGLAGAETQYFGPGTRLLVL.

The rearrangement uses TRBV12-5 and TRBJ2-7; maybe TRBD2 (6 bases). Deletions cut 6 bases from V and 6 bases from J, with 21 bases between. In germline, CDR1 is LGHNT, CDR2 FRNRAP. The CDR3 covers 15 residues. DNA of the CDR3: TGTGCTAGTGGCCGAGGGACCACCGACGGGGGCGAGCAGTACTTC. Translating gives CASGRGTTDGGEQYF.

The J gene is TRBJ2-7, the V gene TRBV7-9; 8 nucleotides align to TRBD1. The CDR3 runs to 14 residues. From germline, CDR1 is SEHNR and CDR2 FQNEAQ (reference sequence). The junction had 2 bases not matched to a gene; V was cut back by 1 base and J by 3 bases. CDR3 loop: CASSLDGQGYEQYF. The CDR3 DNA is TGTGCCAGCAGCTTAGACGGACAGGGCTACGAGCAGTACTTC.

The DNA of the CDR3 is TGTGCCAGCAGCCGGACTAGCGGAGGGAGAGAGGATACGCAGTATTTT. It encodes CASSRTSGGREDTQYF. The V and J genes are TRBV7-6 and TRBJ2-3; 10 nucleotides line up with TRBD2. The V segment lost 5 bases and the J segment 6 bases; nucleotides outside the gene matches: 11. The germline gives CDR1 SGHVS, CDR2 FNYEAQ. The CDR3 loop spans 16 amino acids.

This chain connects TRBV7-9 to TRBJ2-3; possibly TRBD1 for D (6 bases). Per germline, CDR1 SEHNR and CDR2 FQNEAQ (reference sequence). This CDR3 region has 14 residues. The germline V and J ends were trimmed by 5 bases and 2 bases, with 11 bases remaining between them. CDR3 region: CASSPRDTTDTQYF. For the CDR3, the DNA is TGTGCCAGCAGCCCCCGGGACACCACAGATACGCAGTATTTT.

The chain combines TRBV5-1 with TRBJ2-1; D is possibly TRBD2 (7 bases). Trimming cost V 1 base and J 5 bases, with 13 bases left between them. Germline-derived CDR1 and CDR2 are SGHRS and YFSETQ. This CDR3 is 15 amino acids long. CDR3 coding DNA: TGCGCCAGCAGCTTGATCCGGGGGGCAAACAATGAGCAGTTCTTC. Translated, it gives CASSLIRGANNEQFF.

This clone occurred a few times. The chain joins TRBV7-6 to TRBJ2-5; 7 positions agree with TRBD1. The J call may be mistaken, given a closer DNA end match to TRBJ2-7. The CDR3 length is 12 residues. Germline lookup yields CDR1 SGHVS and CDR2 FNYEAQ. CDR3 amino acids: CASSPGGYEQYF. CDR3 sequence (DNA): TGTGCCAGCAGCCCAGGGGGCTACGAGCAGTACTTC.

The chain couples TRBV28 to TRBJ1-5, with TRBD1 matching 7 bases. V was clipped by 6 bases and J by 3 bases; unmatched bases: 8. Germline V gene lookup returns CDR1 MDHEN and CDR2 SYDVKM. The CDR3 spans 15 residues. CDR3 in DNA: TGTGCCAGCAGACACAGGGGAGGCGACAATCAGCCCCAGCATTTT. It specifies CASRHRGGDNQPQHF.

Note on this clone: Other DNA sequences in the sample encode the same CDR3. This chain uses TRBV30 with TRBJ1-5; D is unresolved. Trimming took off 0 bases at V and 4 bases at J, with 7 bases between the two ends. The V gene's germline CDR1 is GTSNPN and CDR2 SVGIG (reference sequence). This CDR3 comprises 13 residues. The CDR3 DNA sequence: TGTGCCTGGAGTGTACGGGGAAATCAGCCCCAGCATTTT. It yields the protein CAWSVRGNQPQHF.

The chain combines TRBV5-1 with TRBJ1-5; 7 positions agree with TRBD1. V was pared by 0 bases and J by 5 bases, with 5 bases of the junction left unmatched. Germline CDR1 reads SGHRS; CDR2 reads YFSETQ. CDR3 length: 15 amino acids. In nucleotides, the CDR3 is TGCGCCAGCAGCTTGGCGAGCAGGGGGGATCAGCCCCAGCATTTT. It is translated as CASSLASRGDQPQHF. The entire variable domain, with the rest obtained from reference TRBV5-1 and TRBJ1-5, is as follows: KAGVTQTPRYLIKTRGQQVTLSCSPISGHRSVSWYQQTPGQGLQFLFEYFSETQRNKGNFPGRFSGRQFSNSRSEMNVSTLELGDSALYLCASSLASRGDQPQHFGDGTRLSIL.

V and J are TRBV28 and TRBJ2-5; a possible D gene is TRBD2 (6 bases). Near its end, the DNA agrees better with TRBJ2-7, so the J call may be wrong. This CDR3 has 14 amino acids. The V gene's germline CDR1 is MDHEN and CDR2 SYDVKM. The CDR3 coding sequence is TGTGCCAGCAGTGGGGTGAGTGGGAGGTACGAGCAGTACTTC. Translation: CASSGVSGRYEQYF.

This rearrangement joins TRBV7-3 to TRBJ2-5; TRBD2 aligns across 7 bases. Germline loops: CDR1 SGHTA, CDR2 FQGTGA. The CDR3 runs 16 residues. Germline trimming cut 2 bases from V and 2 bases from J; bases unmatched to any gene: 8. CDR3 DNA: TGTGCCAGCAGCTTAGGTCCTAGCGGAGTTCAAGAGACCCAGTACTTC. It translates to CASSLGPSGVQETQYF.

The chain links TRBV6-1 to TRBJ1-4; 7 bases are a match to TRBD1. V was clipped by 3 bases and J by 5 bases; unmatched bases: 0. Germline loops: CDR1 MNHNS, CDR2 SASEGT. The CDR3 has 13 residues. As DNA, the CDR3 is TGTGCCAGCAGTGAGGGACAGAATGAAAAACTGTTTTTT. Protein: CASSEGQNEKLFF.

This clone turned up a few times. The DNA for the CDR3 is TGTGCCAGCACTGGACAGGGCTACACTGAAGCTTTCTTT. It yields the protein CASTGQGYTEAFF. V and J are TRBV28 and TRBJ1-1; 8 bases are shared with TRBD1. The junction had 4 bases not matched to a gene; V was cut back by 7 bases and J by 3 bases. CDR3 size: 13 residues. CDR1 is MDHEN and CDR2 is SYDVKM in the germline V gene. Looking up the rest from reference TRBV28 and TRBJ1-1 gives the full variable domain: DVKVTQSSRYLVKRTGEKVFLECVQDMDHENMFWYRQDPGLGLRLIYFSYDVKMKEKGDIPEGYSVSREKKERFSLILESASTNQTSMYLCASTGQGYTEAFFGQGTRLTVV.

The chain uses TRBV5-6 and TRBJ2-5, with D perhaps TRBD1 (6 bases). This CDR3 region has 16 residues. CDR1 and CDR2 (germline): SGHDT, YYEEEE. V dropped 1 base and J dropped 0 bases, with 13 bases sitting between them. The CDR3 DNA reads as TGTGCCAGCAGCTTGATGGGACAACTAGACCAAGAGACCCAGTACTTC. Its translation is CASSLMGQLDQETQYF.

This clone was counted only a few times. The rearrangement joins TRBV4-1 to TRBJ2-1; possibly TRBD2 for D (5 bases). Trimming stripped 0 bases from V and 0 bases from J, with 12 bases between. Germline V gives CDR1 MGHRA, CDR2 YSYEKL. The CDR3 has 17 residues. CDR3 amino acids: CASSQDLRGGSYNEQFF. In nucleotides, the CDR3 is TGCGCCAGCAGCCAAGATCTACGGGGTGGCTCCTACAATGAGCAGTTCTTC.

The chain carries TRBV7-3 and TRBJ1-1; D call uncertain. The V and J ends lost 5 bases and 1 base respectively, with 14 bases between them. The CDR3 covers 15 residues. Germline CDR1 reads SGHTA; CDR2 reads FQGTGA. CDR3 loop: CASSPTTSGNTEAFF. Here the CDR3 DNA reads TGTGCCAGCAGCCCAACCACGAGTGGGAACACTGAAGCTTTCTTT.

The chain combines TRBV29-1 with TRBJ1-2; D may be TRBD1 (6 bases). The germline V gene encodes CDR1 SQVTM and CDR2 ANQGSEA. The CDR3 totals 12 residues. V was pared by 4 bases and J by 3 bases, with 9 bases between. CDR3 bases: TGCAGCGTTGTGACAGGCGACTATGGCTACACCTTC. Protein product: CSVVTGDYGYTF. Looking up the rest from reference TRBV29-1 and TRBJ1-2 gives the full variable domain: SAVISQKPSRDICQRGTSLTIQCQVDSQVTMMFWYRQQPGQSLTLIATANQGSEATYESGFVIDKFPISRPNLTFSTLTVSNMSPEDSSIYLCSVVTGDYGYTFGSGTRLTVV.